The following is a TCR beta chain sequence with its context. Its antigen is currently unknown. This specimen comes from a study of T cell responses to AZD1222 COVID-19 vaccine. Study as a whole: Second-dose recipients at about 4 or about 12 weeks were treated as one pooled group. Whole-study results and caveats: Among vaccine-associated CD4 TCRs, coverage spanned spike, with dominance at 160-218 and 743-854. The reported proportion of spike-specific TCRs targeting unmutated variant regions was nearly half.

Trimming left V 2 bases short and J 7 bases short, with 4 bases between. CDR3 length: 11 amino acids. CDR1 and CDR2 (germline): MRHNA, SNTAGT. Here immunoSEQ multiplex PCR was the method, and the copy in TCRdb shows in-frame clones only, minus some. The table shows 84,000 or so clones, with 80% to 90% occurring only once. The J gene is TRBJ2-3, the V gene TRBV6-4, with D hard to call. The starting material was peripheral blood, obtained on day 0 of AZD1222 vaccination. The clonotype was recovered from an adult in good health. As DNA, the CDR3 is TGTGCCAGCAGTGACCAGTATACGCAGTATTTT. Encoded protein: CASSDQYTQYF.